The 4 T cell receptor beta chains presented below share a single source sample, sequenced in a study of CD8+ T cells in alopecia areata. Extraction and reverse transcription of RNA yielded cDNA as the sequencing template. Data came from immunoSEQ multiplex PCR; TCRdb stores just in-frame clones and leaves some out. The sample lists under 250,000 clones; 57% were seen once. Sample: CD4+ T cells sorted from blood, taken at week 0. These receptor sequences come from a human donor with alopecia areata.

This clone was recorded once. The V gene is TRBV4-2, the J gene TRBJ1-5; D is possibly TRBD1 (5 bases). Germline-derived CDR1 and CDR2 are LGHNA and YNFKEQ. This CDR3 has 16 amino acids. V shed 4 bases and J shed 2 bases, with 15 bases lying between them. The CDR3 DNA reads as TGTGCCAGCAGCCGCCTGGGGGGTAGGGGCAATCAGCCCCAGCATTTT. This translates into CASSRLGGRGNQPQHF.

The chain joins TRBV5-1 to TRBJ2-5; the D gene is possibly TRBD2 (6 bases). Germline CDR1 reads SGHRS; CDR2 reads YFSETQ. The length of the CDR3 is 15 residues. V shed 5 bases and J shed 2 bases, with 16 bases lying between them. CDR3 in DNA: TGCGCCAGCAGTTCAGGGCGGGGTCCGCAAGAGACCCAGTACTTC. It yields the protein CASSSGRGPQETQYF. The full variable domain, with the rest looked up from reference TRBV5-1 and TRBJ2-5, is KAGVTQTPRYLIKTRGQQVTLSCSPISGHRSVSWYQQTPGQGLQFLFEYFSETQRNKGNFPGRFSGRQFSNSRSEMNVSTLELGDSALYLCASSSGRGPQETQYFGPGTRLLVL.

This clone was observed a single time. The CDR3 is CAWNHRDTGSYEQYF. In DNA, the CDR3 is TGTGCCTGGAACCATCGGGACACCGGCTCCTACGAGCAGTACTTC. The rearrangement joins TRBV30 to TRBJ2-7; perhaps TRBD1 as D (6 bases). The CDR3 length is 15 residues. The V end lost 4 bases, the J end lost 0 bases, and 16 bases lay between the germline ends. Germline V CDR1 and CDR2: GTSNPN, SVGIG (reference sequence).

This clone was found a few times. The V call is TRBV19, the J call TRBJ1-2; the D is unclear. Germline V gene data show CDR1 as LNHDA and CDR2 as SQIVND (reference sequence). V was clipped by 2 bases and J by 1 base, with 11 bases between them. CDR3 length: 15 amino acids. The CDR3 region is CASSITRTVNYGYTF. Here the CDR3 DNA reads TGTGCCAGTAGTATAACCCGAACAGTTAACTATGGCTACACCTTC.